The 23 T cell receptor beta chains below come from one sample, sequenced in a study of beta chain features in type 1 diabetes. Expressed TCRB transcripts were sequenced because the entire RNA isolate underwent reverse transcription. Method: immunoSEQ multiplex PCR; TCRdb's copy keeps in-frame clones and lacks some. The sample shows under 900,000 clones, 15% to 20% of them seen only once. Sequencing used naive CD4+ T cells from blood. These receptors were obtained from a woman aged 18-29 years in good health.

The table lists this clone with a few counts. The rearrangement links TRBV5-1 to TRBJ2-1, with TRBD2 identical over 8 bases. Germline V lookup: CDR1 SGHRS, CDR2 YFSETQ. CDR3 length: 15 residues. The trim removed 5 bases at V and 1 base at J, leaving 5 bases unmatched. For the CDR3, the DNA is TGCGCCAGCAGAGGCCTAGCGGGTTCCTACAATGAGCAGTTCTTC. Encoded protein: CASRGLAGSYNEQFF.

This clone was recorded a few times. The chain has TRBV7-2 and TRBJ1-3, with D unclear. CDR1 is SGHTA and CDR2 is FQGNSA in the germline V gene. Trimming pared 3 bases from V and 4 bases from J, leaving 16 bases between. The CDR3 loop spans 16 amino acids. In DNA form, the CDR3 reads TGTGCCAGCAGCTTGTTCGGGCTAGGAGTAGGAAACACCATATATTTT. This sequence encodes CASSLFGLGVGNTIYF.

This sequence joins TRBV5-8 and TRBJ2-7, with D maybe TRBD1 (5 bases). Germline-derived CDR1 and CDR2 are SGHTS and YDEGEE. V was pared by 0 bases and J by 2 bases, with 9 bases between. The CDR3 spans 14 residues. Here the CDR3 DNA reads TGTGCCAGCAGCTTGGTAGGGGCCGCCTACGAGCAGTACTTC. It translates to CASSLVGAAYEQYF.

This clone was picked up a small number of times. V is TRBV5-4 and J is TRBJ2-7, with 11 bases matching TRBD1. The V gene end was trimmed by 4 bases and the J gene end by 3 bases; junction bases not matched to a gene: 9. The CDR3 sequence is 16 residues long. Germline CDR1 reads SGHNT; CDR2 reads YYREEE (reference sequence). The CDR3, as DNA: TGTGCCAGCAGCGTATACCGGGACAGGGGGAACTACGAGCAGTACTTC. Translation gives CASSVYRDRGNYEQYF. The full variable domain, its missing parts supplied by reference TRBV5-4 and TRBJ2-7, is ETGVTQSPTHLIKTRGQQVTLRCSSQSGHNTVSWYQQALGQGPQFIFQYYREEENGRGNFPPRFSGLQFPNYSSELNVNALELDDSALYLCASSVYRDRGNYEQYFGPGTRLTVT.

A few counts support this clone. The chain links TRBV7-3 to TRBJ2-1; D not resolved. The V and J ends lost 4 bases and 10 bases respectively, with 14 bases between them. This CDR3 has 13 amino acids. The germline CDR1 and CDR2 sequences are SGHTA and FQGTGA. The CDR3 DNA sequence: TGTGCCAGCAGCTCGTCTCTAGGTGGCGAGCAGTTCTTC. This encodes CASSSSLGGEQFF.

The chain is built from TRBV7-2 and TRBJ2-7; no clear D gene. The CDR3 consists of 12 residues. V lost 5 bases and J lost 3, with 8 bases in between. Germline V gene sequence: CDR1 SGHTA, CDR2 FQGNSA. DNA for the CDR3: TGTGCCAGCAGCCGTTGGAGCTACGAGCAGTACTTC. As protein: CASSRWSYEQYF.

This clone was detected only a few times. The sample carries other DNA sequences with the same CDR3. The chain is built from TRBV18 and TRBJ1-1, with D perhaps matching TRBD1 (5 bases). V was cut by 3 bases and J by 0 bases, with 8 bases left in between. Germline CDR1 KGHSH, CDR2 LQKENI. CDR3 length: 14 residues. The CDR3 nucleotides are TGTGCCAGCTCACCGCAGGACATGAACACTGAAGCTTTCTTT. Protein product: CASSPQDMNTEAFF.

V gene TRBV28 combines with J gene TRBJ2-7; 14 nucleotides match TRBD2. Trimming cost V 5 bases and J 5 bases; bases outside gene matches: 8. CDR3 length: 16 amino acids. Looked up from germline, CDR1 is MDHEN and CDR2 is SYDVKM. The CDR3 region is CASSPPGTSGSNEQYF. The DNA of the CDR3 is TGTGCCAGCAGTCCTCCTGGGACTAGCGGGAGTAACGAGCAGTACTTC.

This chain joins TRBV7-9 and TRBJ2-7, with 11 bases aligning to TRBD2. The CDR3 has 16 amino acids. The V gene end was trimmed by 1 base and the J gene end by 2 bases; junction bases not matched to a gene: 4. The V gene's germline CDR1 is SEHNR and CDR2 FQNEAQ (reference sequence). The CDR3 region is CASSLGGTSGAYEQYF. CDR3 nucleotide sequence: TGTGCCAGCAGCTTAGGAGGGACTAGCGGAGCCTACGAGCAGTACTTC.

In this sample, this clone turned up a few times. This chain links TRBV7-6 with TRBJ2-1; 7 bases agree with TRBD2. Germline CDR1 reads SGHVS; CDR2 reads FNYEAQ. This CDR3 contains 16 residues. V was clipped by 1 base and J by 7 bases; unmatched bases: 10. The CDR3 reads CASSLVELAARNEQFF. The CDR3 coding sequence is TGTGCCAGCAGCTTAGTAGAGCTAGCGGCACGTAATGAGCAGTTCTTC.

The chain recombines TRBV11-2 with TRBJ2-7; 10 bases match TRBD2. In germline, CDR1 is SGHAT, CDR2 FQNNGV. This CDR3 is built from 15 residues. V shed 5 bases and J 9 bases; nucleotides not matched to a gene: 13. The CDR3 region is CASSPSGASGSGQYF. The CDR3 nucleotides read TGTGCCAGCAGCCCTTCAGGGGCTAGCGGGAGCGGGCAGTACTTC.

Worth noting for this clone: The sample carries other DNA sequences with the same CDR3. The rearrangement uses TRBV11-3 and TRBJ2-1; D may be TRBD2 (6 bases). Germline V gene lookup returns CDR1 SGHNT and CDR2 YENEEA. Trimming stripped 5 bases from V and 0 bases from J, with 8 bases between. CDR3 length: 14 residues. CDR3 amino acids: CASSPGGSYNEQFF. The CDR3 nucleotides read TGTGCCAGCAGCCCCGGGGGCTCCTACAATGAGCAGTTCTTC.

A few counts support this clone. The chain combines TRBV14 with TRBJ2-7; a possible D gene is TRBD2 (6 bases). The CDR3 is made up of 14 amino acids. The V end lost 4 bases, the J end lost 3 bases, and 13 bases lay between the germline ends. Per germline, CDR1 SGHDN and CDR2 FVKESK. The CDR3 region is CASSPRMGGYEQYF. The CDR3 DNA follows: TGTGCCAGCAGCCCTCGTATGGGGGGCTACGAGCAGTACTTC. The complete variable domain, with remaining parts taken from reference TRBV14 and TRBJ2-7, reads EAGVTQFPSHSVIEKGQTVTLRCDPISGHDNLYWYRRVMGKEIKFLLHFVKESKQDESGMPNNRFLAERTGGTYSTLKVQPAELEDSGVYFCASSPRMGGYEQYFGPGTRLTVT.

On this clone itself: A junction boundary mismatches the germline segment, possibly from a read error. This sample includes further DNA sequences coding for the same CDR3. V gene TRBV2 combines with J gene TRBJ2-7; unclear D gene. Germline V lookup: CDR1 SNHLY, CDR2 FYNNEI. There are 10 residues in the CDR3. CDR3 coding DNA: TGTGCCAGCGGTGAATACGAGCAGTACTTC. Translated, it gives CASGEYEQYF.

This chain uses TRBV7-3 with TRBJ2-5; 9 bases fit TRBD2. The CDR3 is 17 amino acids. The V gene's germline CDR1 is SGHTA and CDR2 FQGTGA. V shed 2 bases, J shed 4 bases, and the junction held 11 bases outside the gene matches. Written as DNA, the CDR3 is TGTGCCAGCAGCTTAGGAGGAGGTAGCGGGAGTACAGAGACCCAGTACTTC. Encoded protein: CASSLGGGSGSTETQYF.

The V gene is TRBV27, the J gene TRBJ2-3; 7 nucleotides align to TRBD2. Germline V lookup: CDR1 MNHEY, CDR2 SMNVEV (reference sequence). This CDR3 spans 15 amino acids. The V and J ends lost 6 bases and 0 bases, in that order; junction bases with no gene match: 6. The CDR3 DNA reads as TGTGCCAGCAGCCGGACTAGGGCAAGCACAGATACGCAGTATTTT. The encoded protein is CASSRTRASTDTQYF.

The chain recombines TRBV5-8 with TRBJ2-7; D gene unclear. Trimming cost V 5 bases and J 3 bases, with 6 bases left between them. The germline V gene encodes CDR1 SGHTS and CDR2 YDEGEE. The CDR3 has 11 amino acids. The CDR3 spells CASSYNYEQYF. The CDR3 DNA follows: TGTGCCAGCAGTTACAACTACGAGCAGTACTTC.

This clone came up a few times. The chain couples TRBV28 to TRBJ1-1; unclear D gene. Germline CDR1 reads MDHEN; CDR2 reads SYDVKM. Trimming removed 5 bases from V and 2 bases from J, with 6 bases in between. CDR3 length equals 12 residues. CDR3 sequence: CASSPINTEAFF. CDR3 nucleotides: TGTGCCAGCAGTCCTATAAACACTGAAGCTTTCTTT.

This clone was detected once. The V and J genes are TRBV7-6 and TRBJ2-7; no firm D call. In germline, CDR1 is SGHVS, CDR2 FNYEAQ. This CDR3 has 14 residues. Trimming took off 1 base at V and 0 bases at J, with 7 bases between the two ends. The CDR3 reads CASSLGHSSYEQYF. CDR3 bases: TGTGCCAGCAGCTTAGGTCACAGCTCCTACGAGCAGTACTTC.

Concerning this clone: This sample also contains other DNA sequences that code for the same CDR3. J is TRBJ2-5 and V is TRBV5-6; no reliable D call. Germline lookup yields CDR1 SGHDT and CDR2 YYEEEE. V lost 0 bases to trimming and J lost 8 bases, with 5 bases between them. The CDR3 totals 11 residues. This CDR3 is CASSLGPTQYF. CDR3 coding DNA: TGTGCCAGCAGCTTGGGGCCTACCCAGTACTTC.

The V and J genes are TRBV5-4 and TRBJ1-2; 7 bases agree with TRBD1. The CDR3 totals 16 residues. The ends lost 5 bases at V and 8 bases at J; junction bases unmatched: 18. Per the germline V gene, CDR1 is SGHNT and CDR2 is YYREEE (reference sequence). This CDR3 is CASRSIGGQRGFGYTF. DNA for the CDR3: TGTGCCAGCAGGTCAATAGGGGGACAGCGGGGCTTCGGCTACACCTTC.

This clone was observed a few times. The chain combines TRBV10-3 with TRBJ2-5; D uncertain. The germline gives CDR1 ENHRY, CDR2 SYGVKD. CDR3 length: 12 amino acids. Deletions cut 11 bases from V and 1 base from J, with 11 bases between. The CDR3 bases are TGTGCCCCCCACAACTCCCAAGAGACCCAGTACTTC. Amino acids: CAPHNSQETQYF.

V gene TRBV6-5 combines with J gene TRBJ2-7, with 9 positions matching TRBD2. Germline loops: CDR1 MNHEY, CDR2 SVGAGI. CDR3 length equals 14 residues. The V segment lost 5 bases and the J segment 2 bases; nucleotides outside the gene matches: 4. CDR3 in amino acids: CASSPSGRPYEQYF. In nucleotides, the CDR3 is TGTGCCAGCAGTCCAAGCGGGAGGCCCTACGAGCAGTACTTC.